Each of the 21 T cell receptor beta chains below was sequenced from the same sample in a study of graft-versus-host responses after intestinal transplantation. Their antigens remain unidentified. Clones were read by immunoSEQ multiplex PCR, and TCRdb kept only the in-frame ones, dropping some. The sample yields around 100,000 clones, roughly 90% seen once. Here the sequenced sample was unstimulated CD4+ T cells sorted from spleen or lymph node cells, taken before intestinal transplant. These TCRs come from a human donor who received an intestinal transplant.

This clone was seen a single time. The chain employs TRBV10-1 and TRBJ2-1; TRBD2 matches at 9 bases. This CDR3 is built from 16 residues. CDR1 and CDR2 (germline): WNHNN, SYGVQD (reference sequence). V lost 2 bases, J lost 6 bases, and 8 bases stayed unmatched. Here the CDR3 DNA reads TGCGCCAGCAGTGAGAGCGCTAGCGGGAATTTCAATGAGCAGTTCTTC. It codes for CASSESASGNFNEQFF.

The chain links TRBV5-4 to TRBJ1-2, with unresolved D. Trimming took 0 bases from V and 2 from J, leaving 5 bases between them. The CDR3 contains 13 residues. Germline V CDR1 and CDR2: SGHNT, YYREEE (reference sequence). The CDR3 DNA is TGTGCCAGCAGCTTGGATAGGAACTATGGCTACACCTTC. Translating gives CASSLDRNYGYTF.

This clone was counted a few times. The V call is TRBV5-1, the J call TRBJ2-1; 12 bases match TRBD2. This CDR3 has 15 amino acids. Trimming took 4 bases from V and 4 from J; bases not matched to a gene: 3. CDR1 and CDR2 (germline): SGHRS, YFSETQ. CDR3 bases: TGCGCCAGCAGCACTAGCGGGGGGAATTACAATGAGCAGTTCTTC. This gives the protein CASSTSGGNYNEQFF.

The chain links TRBV2 to TRBJ2-7, with TRBD1 matching 8 bases. Looked up from germline, CDR1 is SNHLY and CDR2 is FYNNEI. This CDR3 has 13 residues. V lost 7 bases and J lost 3; bases outside the gene matches: 5. For the CDR3, the DNA is TGTGCCAGCACCGGGACAGGTAACTACGAGCAGTACTTC. Its protein product is CASTGTGNYEQYF.

This clone was seen only once. The gene calls are TRBV9 and TRBJ2-7, with 9 bases matching TRBD1. J was trimmed by 3 bases and V by 4 bases; bases with no gene match: 8. CDR1 and CDR2 from the germline V gene are SGDLS and YYNGEE. CDR3 size: 15 residues. CDR3 in DNA: TGTGCCAGCAGCCCTCAGGCGGGACAGGGCTACGAGCAGTACTTC. This sequence encodes CASSPQAGQGYEQYF.

This rearrangement joins TRBV6-5 to TRBJ1-3; 7 nucleotides align to TRBD1. Germline V gives CDR1 MNHEY, CDR2 SVGAGI. This CDR3 has 16 residues. Trimming removed 4 bases from V and 3 bases from J; junction bases left unmatched: 9. CDR3: CASSSPGGGLGNTIYF. The CDR3 nucleotides are TGTGCCAGCAGTTCTCCCGGAGGGGGCCTTGGAAACACCATATATTTT.

The table lists this clone with a few counts. V gene TRBV5-4 combines with J gene TRBJ2-3, with 8 bases lining up with TRBD2. CDR3 length: 13 residues. V lost 2 bases and J lost 5; bases outside the gene matches: 1. Germline CDR1 is SGHNT and CDR2 is YYREEE (reference sequence). The CDR3 protein is CASSLAGEDTQYF. DNA of the CDR3: TGTGCCAGCAGCTTAGCGGGAGAAGATACGCAGTATTTT.

J is TRBJ2-7 and V is TRBV5-4; TRBD2 aligns across 7 bases. V trimming: 4 bases; J trimming: 6 bases; junction bases outside the gene matches: 4. CDR3 size: 12 residues. Germline assignment: CDR1 SGHNT and CDR2 YYREEE (reference sequence). The CDR3 coding sequence is TGTGCCAGCAGCCAGACTAGCCGCGAGCAGTACTTC. It is translated as CASSQTSREQYF.

This chain uses TRBV27 with TRBJ2-7; 7 bases map to TRBD1. The CDR3 loop spans 16 amino acids. V dropped 6 bases and J dropped 2; count of bases not matched to a gene: 13. Looked up from germline, CDR1 is MNHEY and CDR2 is SMNVEV (reference sequence). The CDR3 sequence is CASSPRPGDRAYEQYF. CDR3 sequence (DNA): TGTGCCAGCAGCCCCCGGCCTGGGGACAGAGCCTACGAGCAGTACTTC.

CDR3 sequence reads: CASSRRDNEQFF. CDR3 sequence (DNA): TGTGCCAGCAGCCGGAGGGACAATGAGCAGTTCTTC. The chain joins TRBV5-5 to TRBJ2-1, with D possibly being TRBD2 (6 bases). The germline V gene encodes CDR1 SGHKS and CDR2 YYEKEE (reference sequence). The CDR3 length is 12 residues. Trimming took off 4 bases at V and 5 bases at J, with 7 bases between the two ends.

This rearrangement joins TRBV7-7 to TRBJ1-4, with a possible D match to TRBD1 (5 bases). CDR1 and CDR2 from the germline V gene are SSHAT and FNYEAQ (reference sequence). The V end was cut by 3 bases, the J end by 0 bases, with 5 bases between. There are 14 residues in the CDR3. The CDR3 is CASSLDTTNEKLFF. The CDR3 nucleotides read TGTGCCAGCAGCTTGGACACAACTAATGAAAAACTGTTTTTT. The full variable domain, completed using reference TRBV7-7 and TRBJ1-4, is GAGVSQSPRYKVTKRGQDVTLRCDPISSHATLYWYQQALGQGPEFLTYFNYEAQPDKSGLPSDRFSAERPEGSISTLTIQRTEQRDSAMYRCASSLDTTNEKLFFGSGTQLSVL.

This chain connects TRBV5-4 to TRBJ2-3; 9 bases are a match to TRBD1. Germline V CDR1 and CDR2: SGHNT, YYREEE (reference sequence). V dropped 1 base and J dropped 1; count of bases not matched to a gene: 4. The CDR3 is 16 residues long. Here the CDR3 reads CASSLFRDRGTDTQYF. The CDR3 DNA is TGTGCCAGCAGCTTGTTCAGGGACAGGGGCACAGATACGCAGTATTTT.

This chain connects TRBV10-2 to TRBJ1-1; D not certain. Trimming shortened V by 1 base and J by 1 base, and 13 bases separated the two germline ends. This CDR3 has 16 amino acids. Germline V gives CDR1 WSHSY, CDR2 SAAADI. For the CDR3, the DNA is TGCGCCAGCAGTGAGTTCGTCGGTTGGCAGAACACTGAAGCTTTCTTT. Its translation: CASSEFVGWQNTEAFF.

The rearrangement links TRBV7-9 to TRBJ2-2; 13 nucleotides line up with TRBD2. V gave up 4 bases and J gave up 4 bases; unmatched junction bases: 9. CDR3 length: 18 residues. Germline lookup yields CDR1 SEHNR and CDR2 FQNEAQ (reference sequence). The CDR3 spells CASSSLTSGGTLTGELFF. The CDR3 bases are TGTGCCAGCAGCTCCTTGACTAGCGGGGGGACTCTCACCGGGGAGCTGTTTTTT.

This chain uses TRBV5-1 with TRBJ1-4; 9 bases align to TRBD1. The CDR3 runs 17 residues. The V gene's germline CDR1 is SGHRS and CDR2 YFSETQ. The V segment lost 3 bases and the J segment 0 bases; nucleotides outside the gene matches: 6. CDR3 region: CASSSTGGVATNEKLFF. The CDR3 DNA follows: TGCGCCAGCAGCTCGACAGGGGGGGTCGCAACTAATGAAAAACTGTTTTTT.

The chain employs TRBV18 and TRBJ2-7; the D gene is possibly TRBD2 (6 bases). The germline gives CDR1 KGHSH, CDR2 LQKENI. V dropped 6 bases and J dropped 0 bases, with 15 bases sitting between them. The CDR3 runs 15 residues. The CDR3 nucleotides are TGTGCCAGCTCCCCGGGGACTGCGAGCTCCTACGAGCAGTACTTC. It specifies CASSPGTASSYEQYF.

This chain joins TRBV19 and TRBJ2-3; D gene unclear. The length of the CDR3 is 15 residues. The germline V and J ends were trimmed by 5 bases and 4 bases, with 16 bases remaining between them. Germline V gives CDR1 LNHDA, CDR2 SQIVND (reference sequence). The chain's CDR3 is CASSPKTSRSDTQYF. The CDR3, as DNA: TGTGCCAGTAGTCCTAAGACATCCAGGTCAGATACGCAGTATTTT.

This clone came up a few times. The rearrangement uses TRBV2 and TRBJ1-1; D may be TRBD1 (6 bases). CDR1 and CDR2 (germline): SNHLY, FYNNEI. The germline V and J ends were trimmed by 3 bases and 8 bases, with 13 bases remaining between them. The CDR3 contains 13 residues. This CDR3 reads CASSDTGLREAFF. CDR3 nucleotide sequence: TGTGCCAGCAGTGATACAGGGCTACGGGAAGCTTTCTTT. Complete variable domain (other parts from reference TRBV2 and TRBJ1-1): EPEVTQTPSHQVTQMGQEVILRCVPISNHLYFYWYRQILGQKVEFLVSFYNNEISEKSEIFDDQFSVERPDGSNFTLKIRSTKLEDSAMYFCASSDTGLREAFFGQGTRLTVV.

The chain employs TRBV19 and TRBJ2-7; TRBD1 might be the D (6 bases). The CDR3 loop spans 15 amino acids. The V and J ends lost 6 bases and 4 bases respectively, with 19 bases between them. Germline CDR1 is LNHDA and CDR2 is SQIVND (reference sequence). The CDR3 DNA is TGTGCCAGTAGAGTCCGTGAGGGGGTCGGGTACGAGCAGTACTTC. It translates to CASRVREGVGYEQYF.

The chain couples TRBV7-9 to TRBJ2-1, with 10 nucleotides matching TRBD1. V was clipped by 7 bases and J by 8 bases; unmatched bases: 11. This CDR3 has 15 amino acids. The germline CDR1 and CDR2 sequences are SEHNR and FQNEAQ (reference sequence). This CDR3 reads CASTLLGQGTHEQFF. CDR3 coding DNA: TGTGCCAGCACCCTCTTGGGACAGGGGACGCATGAGCAGTTCTTC. Variable domain in full (rest from reference TRBV7-9 and TRBJ2-1): DTGVSQNPRHKITKRGQNVTFRCDPISEHNRLYWYRQTLGQGPEFLTYFQNEAQLEKSRLLSDRFSAERPKGSFSTLEIQRTEQGDSAMYLCASTLLGQGTHEQFFGPGTRLTVL.

The rearrangement joins TRBV7-3 to TRBJ2-1; D is unresolved. The CDR3 spans 16 residues. The germline CDR1 and CDR2 sequences are SGHTA and FQGTGA. V was cut by 5 bases and J by 4 bases, with 18 bases left in between. CDR3 in amino acids: CASSPGSSSIYNEQFF. In DNA, the CDR3 is TGTGCCAGCAGCCCCGGTTCCTCCTCCATATACAATGAGCAGTTCTTC.